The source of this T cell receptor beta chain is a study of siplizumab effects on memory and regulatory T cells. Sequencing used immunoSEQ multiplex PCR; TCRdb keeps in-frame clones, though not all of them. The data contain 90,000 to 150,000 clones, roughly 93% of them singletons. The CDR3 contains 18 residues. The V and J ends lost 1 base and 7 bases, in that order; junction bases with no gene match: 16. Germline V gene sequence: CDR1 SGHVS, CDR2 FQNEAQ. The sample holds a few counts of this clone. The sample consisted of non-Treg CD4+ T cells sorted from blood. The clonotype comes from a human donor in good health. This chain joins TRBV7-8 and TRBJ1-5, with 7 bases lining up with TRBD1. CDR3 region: CASSLVPKTGSSYQPQHF. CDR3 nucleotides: TGTGCCAGCAGCTTAGTTCCCAAGACAGGGAGCAGTTACCAGCCCCAGCATTTT. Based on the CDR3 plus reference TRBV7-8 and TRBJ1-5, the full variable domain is GAGVSQSPRYKVAKRGQDVALRCDPISGHVSLFWYQQALGQGPEFLTYFQNEAQLDKSGLPSDRFFAERPEGSVSTLKIQRTQQEDSAVYLCASSLVPKTGSSYQPQHFGDGTRLSIL.